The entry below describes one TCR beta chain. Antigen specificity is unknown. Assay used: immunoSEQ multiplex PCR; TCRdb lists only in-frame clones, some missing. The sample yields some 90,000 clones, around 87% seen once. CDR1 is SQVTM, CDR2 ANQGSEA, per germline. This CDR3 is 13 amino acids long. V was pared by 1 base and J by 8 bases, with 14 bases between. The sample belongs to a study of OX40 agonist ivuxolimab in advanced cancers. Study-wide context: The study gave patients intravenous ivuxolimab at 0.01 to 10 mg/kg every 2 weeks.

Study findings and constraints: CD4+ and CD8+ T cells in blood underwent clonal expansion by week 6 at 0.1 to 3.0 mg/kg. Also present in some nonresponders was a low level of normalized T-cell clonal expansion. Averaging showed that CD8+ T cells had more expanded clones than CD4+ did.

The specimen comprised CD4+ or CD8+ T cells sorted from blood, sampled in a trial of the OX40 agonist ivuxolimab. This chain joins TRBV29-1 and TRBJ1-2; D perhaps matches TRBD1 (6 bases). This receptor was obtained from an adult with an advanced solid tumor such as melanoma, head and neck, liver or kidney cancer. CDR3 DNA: TGCAGCGTTGAAGGGCAGGGGCTTTGGGGCTACACCTTC. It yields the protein CSVEGQGLWGYTF.